This T cell receptor beta chain emerged from a study of T cells in Graves' hyperthyroidism and ophthalmopathy. Patients aged 18 to 65 with hyperthyroidism were newly diagnosed, with duration under 2 months. Those patients with uncontrolled infection, other autoimmune disease, pregnancy or lactation were excluded. CDR3 length: 13 amino acids. Trimming pared 6 bases from V and 0 bases from J, leaving 7 bases between. Researchers took RNA transcripts and amplified the TCR beta CDR3 regions from them. A set of HTBI primers served as the primers for a first-round RT-PCR of the TCR CDR3. TCRdb passed the multiplex PCR reads through MiXCR, listing each CDR3 protein once. The table lists about 210,000 distinct CDR3 sequences, approximately 17% of them singletons, with 50% in the top ten. Study-level results: The model forecast ophthalmopathy, anticipating it by a median approximately 7 months before onset. Blood shared most expanded thyroid clonotypes above 0.001.

This clonotype appeared many times. The antigen is not known. A read error is possible here, since a much larger clone lies one base away. Specimen: blood. The TCR originated in a man between 50 and 59 years old with Graves' hyperthyroidism. This rearrangement joins TRBV12-3 or TRBV12-4 to TRBJ2-3; D gene uncertain. The CDR3 spells CASRPTSTDTQYF. Here the CDR3 DNA reads TGTGCCAGCAGGCCGACTAGCACAGATACGCAGTATTTT.